This section outlines one TCR beta chain sequence together with its context. Data came from immunoSEQ multiplex PCR; TCRdb stores just in-frame clones and leaves some out. The table records 150,000 to 200,000 clones, approximately 88% of them present only once. These data belong to a study of blood T cell repertoires in COVID-19. Study overall: Acute-phase and convalescent COVID-19 samples originated in the United States, Italy and Spain. T cells, B-cell-depleted T cells, or PBMCs provided the cDNA or gDNA that served as material.

The CDR3 loop spans 13 amino acids. Germline V lookup: CDR1 LNHDA, CDR2 SQIVND (reference sequence). V was cut by 5 bases and J by 1 base, with 8 bases left in between. Sequencing was performed on peripheral blood. The source of this sequence is a human donor in a cohort sampled during active COVID-19. The chain combines TRBV19 with TRBJ1-1; D remains ambiguous. CDR3 sequence: CASSLVANTEAFF. In DNA form, the CDR3 reads TGTGCCAGTAGTTTAGTGGCGAACACTGAAGCTTTCTTT.